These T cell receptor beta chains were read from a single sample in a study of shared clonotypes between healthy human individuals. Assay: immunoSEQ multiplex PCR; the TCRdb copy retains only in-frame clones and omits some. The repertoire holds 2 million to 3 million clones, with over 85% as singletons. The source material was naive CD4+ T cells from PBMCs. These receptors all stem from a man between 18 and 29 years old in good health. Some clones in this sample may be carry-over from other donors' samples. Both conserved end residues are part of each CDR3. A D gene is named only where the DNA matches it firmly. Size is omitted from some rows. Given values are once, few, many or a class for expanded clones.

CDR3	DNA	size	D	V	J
CASSLIFIQTGDTQYF	TGTGCCAGCAGCTTAATTTTCATTCAGACCGGAGATACGCAGTATTTT	.	.	TRBV11-2	TRBJ2-3
CASSRDRAHEKLFF	TGCGCCAGCAGCCGGGACAGGGCACATGAAAAACTGTTTTTT	.	TRBD1	TRBV5-1	TRBJ1-4
CATAGTEDQPQHF	TGTGCCACCGCGGGCACGGAAGATCAGCCCCAGCATTTT	.	.	TRBV18	TRBJ1-5
CASSQAATQDYGYTF	TGCGCCAGCAGCCAAGCGGCAACCCAGGACTATGGCTACACCTTC	few	.	TRBV4-1	TRBJ1-2
CASSSSPRSDTQYF	TGTGCCAGCAGTTCCTCCCCTAGGTCAGATACGCAGTATTTT	.	.	TRBV28	TRBJ2-3
CASSTGRGGPQDPDTQYF	TGTGCCAGCAGCACCGGAAGGGGGGGGCCCCAGGACCCAGATACGCAGTATTTT	.	.	TRBV5-6	TRBJ2-3
CASTNTGELFF	TGTGCCAGCACTAACACCGGGGAGCTGTTTTTT	.	.	TRBV28	TRBJ2-2
CASSLQTGPVTGPEKLFF	TGTGCCAGCAGCTTACAAACCGGCCCGGTGACAGGTCCTGAAAAACTGTTTTTT	.	.	TRBV7-6	TRBJ1-4
CASSVAPPGQGFSEQFF	TGTGCCAGCAGCGTGGCACCTCCGGGACAGGGGTTTAGTGAGCAGTTCTTC	.	TRBD1	TRBV9	TRBJ2-1
CASSLRTTYGYTF	TGTGCCAGCAGTTTGAGGACAACCTATGGCTACACCTTC	once	.	TRBV28	TRBJ1-2
CASSLQSGAYEQYF	TGTGCCAGCAGCCTTCAAAGCGGGGCGTACGAGCAGTACTTC	.	TRBD2	TRBV5-4	TRBJ2-7
CASSSRDPLYNEQFF	TGTGCCAGCTCATCCCGGGACCCCTTATACAATGAGCAGTTCTTC	.	.	TRBV18	TRBJ2-1
CASSFQKLAGGQETQYF	TGCGCCAGCAGCTTCCAGAAACTAGCGGGAGGGCAAGAGACCCAGTACTTC	.	TRBD2	TRBV5-1	TRBJ2-5
CASSPRDPSYNEQFF	TGTGCCAGCTCACCCCGGGACCCCTCCTACAATGAGCAGTTCTTC	.	.	TRBV18	TRBJ2-1
CASRLLTARNYGYTF	TGTGCCAGCAGACTCTTAACAGCACGAAACTATGGCTACACCTTC	.	.	TRBV6-5	TRBJ1-2
CASSGKPLTGELFF	TGTGCCAGCAGTGGGAAGCCACTCACCGGGGAGCTGTTTTTT	.	.	TRBV6-1	TRBJ2-2
CASIAREWPRMNTEAFF	TGTGCCAGTATCGCACGAGAGTGGCCCCGGATGAACACTGAAGCTTTCTTT	.	.	TRBV19	TRBJ1-1
CAWSVRSTNEKLFF	TGTGCCTGGAGTGTTCGTTCAACTAATGAAAAACTGTTTTTT	.	.	TRBV30	TRBJ1-4
CASSLGRGGTWGNEQFF	TGTGCCAGCAGCTTGGGCCGCGGGGGCACATGGGGCAATGAGCAGTTCTTC	once	.	TRBV7-2	TRBJ2-1
CASSTMLQGSSETQYF	TGTGCCAGCAGCACAATGCTACAGGGTTCGTCAGAGACCCAGTACTTC	.	.	TRBV7-2	TRBJ2-5
CASSRLLAGGGADTQYF	TGTGCCAGCAGCAGATTATTAGCGGGAGGAGGAGCAGATACGCAGTATTTT	.	.	TRBV21-1	TRBJ2-3
CASSLARNTGELFF	TGTGCCAGCAGCTTAGCGCGTAACACCGGGGAGCTGTTTTTT	.	.	TRBV7-2	TRBJ2-2
CASSPRTGSLGEQYF	TGTGCCAGCAGCCCCCGAACCGGGAGTCTGGGAGAGCAGTACTTC	.	.	TRBV7-6	TRBJ2-7
CASSEGRRGWDRTNPYEQYF	TGTGCCAGCAGTGAAGGGAGGAGGGGTTGGGACAGGACTAACCCCTACGAGCAGTACTTC	.	TRBD1	TRBV6-1	TRBJ2-7
CASSLVVSDTEAFF	TGCGCCAGCAGCTTGGTGGTATCGGACACTGAAGCTTTCTTT	.	.	TRBV5-1	TRBJ1-1